The entry below gives a single T cell receptor beta chain sequence along with its context. Using immunoSEQ multiplex PCR, the repertoire was profiled, and TCRdb retains in-frame clones only, with some absent. Here the sample spans approximately 97,000 clones, 96% being singletons. The data derive from a study of technical replicates of blood from a few donors. In germline, CDR1 is SGHTA, CDR2 FQGNSA. The V end lost 1 base, the J end lost 8 bases, and 8 bases lay between the germline ends. The CDR3 has 13 amino acids. The specimen was T cells isolated from PBMCs. The sequence was obtained from a human donor in good health. J is TRBJ1-4 and V is TRBV7-2; D unresolved. CDR3 in amino acids: CASSLGRSEKLFF. In DNA form, the CDR3 reads TGTGCCAGCAGCTTAGGCCGGAGCGAAAAACTGTTTTTT.